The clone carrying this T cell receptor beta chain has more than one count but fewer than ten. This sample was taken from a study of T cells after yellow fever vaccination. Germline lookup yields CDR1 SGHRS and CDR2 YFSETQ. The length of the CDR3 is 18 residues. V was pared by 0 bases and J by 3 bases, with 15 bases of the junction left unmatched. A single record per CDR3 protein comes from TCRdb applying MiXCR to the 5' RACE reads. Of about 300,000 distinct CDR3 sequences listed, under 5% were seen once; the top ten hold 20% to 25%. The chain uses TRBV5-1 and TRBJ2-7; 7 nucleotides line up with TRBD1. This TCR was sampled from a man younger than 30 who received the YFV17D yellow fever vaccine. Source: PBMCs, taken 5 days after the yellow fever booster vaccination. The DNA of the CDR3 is TGCGCCAGCAGCTTGGCCTCCTCGGACAGGAGATATTTCTACGAGCAGTACTTC. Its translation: CASSLASSDRRYFYEQYF.